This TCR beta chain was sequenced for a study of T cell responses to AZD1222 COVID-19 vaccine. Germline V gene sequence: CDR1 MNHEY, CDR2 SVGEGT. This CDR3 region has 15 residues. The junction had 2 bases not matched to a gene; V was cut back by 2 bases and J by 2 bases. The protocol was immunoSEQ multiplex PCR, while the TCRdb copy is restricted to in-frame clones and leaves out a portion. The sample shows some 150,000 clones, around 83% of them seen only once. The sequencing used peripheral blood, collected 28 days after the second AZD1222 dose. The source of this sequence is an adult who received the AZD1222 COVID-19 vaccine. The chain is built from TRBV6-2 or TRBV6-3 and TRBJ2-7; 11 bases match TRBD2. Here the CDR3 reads CASSYLAGGTYEQYF. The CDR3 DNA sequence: TGTGCCAGCAGTTACCTAGCGGGAGGAACCTACGAGCAGTACTTC.